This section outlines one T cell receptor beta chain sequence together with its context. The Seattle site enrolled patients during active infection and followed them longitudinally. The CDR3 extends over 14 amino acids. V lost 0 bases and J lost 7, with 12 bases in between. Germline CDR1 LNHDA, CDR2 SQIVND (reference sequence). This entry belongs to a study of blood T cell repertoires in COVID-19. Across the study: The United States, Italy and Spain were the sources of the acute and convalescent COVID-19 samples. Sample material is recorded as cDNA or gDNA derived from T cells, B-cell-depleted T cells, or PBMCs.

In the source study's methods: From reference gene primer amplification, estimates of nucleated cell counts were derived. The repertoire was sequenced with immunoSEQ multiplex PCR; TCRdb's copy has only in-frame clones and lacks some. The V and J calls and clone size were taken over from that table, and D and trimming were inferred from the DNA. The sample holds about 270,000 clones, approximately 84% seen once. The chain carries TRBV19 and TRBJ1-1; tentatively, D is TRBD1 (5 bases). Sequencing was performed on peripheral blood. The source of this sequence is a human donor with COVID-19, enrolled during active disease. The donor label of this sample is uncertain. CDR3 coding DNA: TGTGCCAGTAGTATAGATCCCCGGGGGGTTGAAGCTTTCTTT. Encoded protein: CASSIDPRGVEAFF.